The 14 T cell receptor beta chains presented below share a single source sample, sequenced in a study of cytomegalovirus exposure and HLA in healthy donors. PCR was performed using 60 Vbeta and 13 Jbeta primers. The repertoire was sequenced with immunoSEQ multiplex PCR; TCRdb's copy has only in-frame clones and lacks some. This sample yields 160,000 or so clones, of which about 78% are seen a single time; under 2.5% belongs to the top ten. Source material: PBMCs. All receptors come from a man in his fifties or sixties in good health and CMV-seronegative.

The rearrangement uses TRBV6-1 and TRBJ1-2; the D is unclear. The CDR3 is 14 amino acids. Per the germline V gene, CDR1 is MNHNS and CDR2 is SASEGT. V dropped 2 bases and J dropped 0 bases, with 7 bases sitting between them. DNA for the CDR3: TGTGCCAGCAGTGAACAGGAAGCTAACTATGGCTACACCTTC. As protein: CASSEQEANYGYTF.

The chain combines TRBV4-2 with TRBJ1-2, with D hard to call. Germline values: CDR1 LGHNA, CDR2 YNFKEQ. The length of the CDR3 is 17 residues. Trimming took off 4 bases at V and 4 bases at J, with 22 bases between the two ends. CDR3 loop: CASSPHQWAQFPYGYTF. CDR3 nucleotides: TGTGCCAGCAGCCCCCATCAATGGGCTCAGTTCCCCTATGGCTACACCTTC.

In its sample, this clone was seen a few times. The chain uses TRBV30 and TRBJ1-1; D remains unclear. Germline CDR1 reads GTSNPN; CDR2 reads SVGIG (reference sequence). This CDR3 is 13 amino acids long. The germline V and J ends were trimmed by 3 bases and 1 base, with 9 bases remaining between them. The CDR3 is CAWSLNRNTEAFF. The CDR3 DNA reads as TGTGCCTGGAGCCTGAATAGGAACACTGAAGCTTTCTTT.

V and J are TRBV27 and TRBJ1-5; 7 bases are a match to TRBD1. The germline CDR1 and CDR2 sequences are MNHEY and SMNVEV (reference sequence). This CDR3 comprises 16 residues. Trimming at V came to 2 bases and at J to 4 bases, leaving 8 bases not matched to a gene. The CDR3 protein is CASSLNPLTGNQPQHF. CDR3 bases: TGTGCCAGCAGTTTAAATCCGTTGACAGGGAATCAGCCCCAGCATTTT.

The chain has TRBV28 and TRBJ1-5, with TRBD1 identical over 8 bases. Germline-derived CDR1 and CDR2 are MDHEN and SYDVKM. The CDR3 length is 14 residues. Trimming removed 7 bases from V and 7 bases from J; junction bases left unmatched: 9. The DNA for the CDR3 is TGTGCCAGCACCTTACAGGGGGGACGACAGCCCCAGCATTTT. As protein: CASTLQGGRQPQHF.

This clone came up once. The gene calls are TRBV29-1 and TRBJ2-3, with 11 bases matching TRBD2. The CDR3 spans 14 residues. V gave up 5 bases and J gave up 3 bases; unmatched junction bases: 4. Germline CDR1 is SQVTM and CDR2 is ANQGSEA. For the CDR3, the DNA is TGCAGCGTTTTAGCGGGAGGGCCTACAGATACGCAGTATTTT. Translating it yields CSVLAGGPTDTQYF.

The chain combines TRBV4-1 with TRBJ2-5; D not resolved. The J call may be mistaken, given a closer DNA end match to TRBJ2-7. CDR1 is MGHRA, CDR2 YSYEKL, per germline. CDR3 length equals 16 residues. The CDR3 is CASSQVIMGKAYEQYF. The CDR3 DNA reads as TGCGCCAGCAGCCAAGTTATTATGGGCAAAGCCTACGAGCAGTACTTC.

CDR3 loop: CASSLASGTQNNEQFF. The CDR3 nucleotides read TGTGCCAGCAGCTTAGCGTCCGGGACACAGAACAATGAGCAGTTCTTC. The J gene is TRBJ2-1, the V gene TRBV7-2; the D gene is possibly TRBD1 (6 bases). The CDR3 is made up of 16 amino acids. Germline V gene data show CDR1 as SGHTA and CDR2 as FQGNSA. V shed 0 bases and J shed 5 bases, with 14 bases lying between them. Complete variable domain (other parts from reference TRBV7-2 and TRBJ2-1): GAGVSQSPSNKVTEKGKDVELRCDPISGHTALYWYRQSLGQGLEFLIYFQGNSAPDKSGLPSDRFSAERTGGSVSTLTIQRTQQEDSAVYLCASSLASGTQNNEQFFGPGTRLTVL.

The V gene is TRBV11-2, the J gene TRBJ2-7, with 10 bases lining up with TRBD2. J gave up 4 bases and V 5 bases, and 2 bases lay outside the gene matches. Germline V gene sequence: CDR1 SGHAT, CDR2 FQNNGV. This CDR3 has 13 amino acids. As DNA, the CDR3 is TGTGCCAGCAGCGAAGCGGGAGGGTACGAGCAGTACTTC. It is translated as CASSEAGGYEQYF.

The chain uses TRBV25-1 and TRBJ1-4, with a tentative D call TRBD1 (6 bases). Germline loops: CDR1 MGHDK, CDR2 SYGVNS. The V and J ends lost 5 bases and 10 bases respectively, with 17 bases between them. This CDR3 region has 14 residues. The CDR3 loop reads CASSPSWGQRKLFF. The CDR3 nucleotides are TGTGCCAGCAGTCCCTCTTGGGGACAAAGAAAACTGTTTTTT.

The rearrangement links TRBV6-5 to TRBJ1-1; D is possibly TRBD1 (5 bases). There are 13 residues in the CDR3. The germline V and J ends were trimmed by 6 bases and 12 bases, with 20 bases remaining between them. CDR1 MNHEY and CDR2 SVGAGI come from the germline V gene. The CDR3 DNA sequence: TGTGCCAGCAGAGCCCCCGGAACAGGTATAACTTTCTTT. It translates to CASRAPGTGITFF.

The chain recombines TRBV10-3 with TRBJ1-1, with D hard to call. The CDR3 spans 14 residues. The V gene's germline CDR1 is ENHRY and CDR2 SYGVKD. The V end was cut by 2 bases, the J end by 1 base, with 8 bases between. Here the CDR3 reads CAISERETNTEAFF. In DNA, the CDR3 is TGTGCCATCAGTGAGCGGGAAACGAACACTGAAGCTTTCTTT.

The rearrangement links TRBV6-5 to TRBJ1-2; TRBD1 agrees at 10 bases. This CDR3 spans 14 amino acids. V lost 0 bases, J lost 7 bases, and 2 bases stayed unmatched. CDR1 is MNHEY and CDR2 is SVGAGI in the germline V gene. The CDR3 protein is CASSYSGTGAGYTF. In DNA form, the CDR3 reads TGTGCCAGCAGTTACTCCGGGACAGGGGCTGGCTACACCTTC.

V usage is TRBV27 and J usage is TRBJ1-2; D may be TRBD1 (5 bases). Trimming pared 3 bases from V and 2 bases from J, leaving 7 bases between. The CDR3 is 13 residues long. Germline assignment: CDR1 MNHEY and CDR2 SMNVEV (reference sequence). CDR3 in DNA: TGTGCCAGCAGTTTTGCAGGGAACTATGGCTACACCTTC. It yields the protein CASSFAGNYGYTF.